This TCR beta chain was documented in a study of T cell responses to AZD1222 COVID-19 vaccine. Whole-study results and caveats: Donors were chiefly white British, with a greater number of females, and clonal diversity was perhaps underestimated. Spike-wide coverage was observed for vaccine-associated CD4 TCRs, with dominant responses at 160-218 and 743-854. Elevations in Spike-specific TCR breadth and depth followed administration of two AZD1222 doses.

On this clone itself: The target antigen is unknown. The same CDR3 also results from other DNA sequences found in this sample.

Some clones are missing from TCRdb's copy, which holds only in-frame ones; the method was immunoSEQ multiplex PCR. The table has 120,000 or so clones, roughly 88% seen once; the top ten hold about 4.3%. V lost 0 bases to trimming and J lost 1 base, with 7 bases between them. This CDR3 has 15 amino acids. The germline gives CDR1 MNHNS, CDR2 SASEGT. This chain links TRBV6-1 with TRBJ1-3; D unresolved. This TCR came from an adult in good health. Sequencing was performed on peripheral blood, taken on day 0 of MenACWY control vaccination. CDR3 sequence reads: CASSEAPGSGNTIYF. Here the CDR3 DNA reads TGTGCCAGCAGTGAAGCGCCGGGATCTGGAAACACCATATATTTT.